Listed below are T cell receptor beta chains from one sample, sequenced in a study of Tregs in tolerant kidney transplant recipients. Generated by immunoSEQ multiplex PCR, the TCRdb table keeps only in-frame clones and is missing some. Among roughly 250,000 clones listed, 65% to 85% were seen once. Sequencing was carried out using CD4+ T cells from blood. The receptors come from a human donor in good health. Both conserved end residues are part of each CDR3. Fields, in order: D gene, V gene, J gene, clone size, CDR3 DNA, CDR3 protein. D genes are given only for firm matches. Size tells how often a clone was seen (once, few, many) or the class of an expanded clone, and some rows leave it out.

-	TRBV11-2	TRBJ2-7	few	TGTGCCAGCAGCTCCCTGGCGGGGCGCTACGAGCAGTACTTC	CASSSLAGRYEQYF
-	TRBV5-1	TRBJ1-1	-	TGCGCCAGCAGCTTGGGAACGAACACTGAAGCTTTCTTT	CASSLGTNTEAFF
TRBD2	TRBV7-2	TRBJ2-5	-	TGTGCCAGCAGCTTAGCGGCTAGCGGGGGCCAAGAGACCCAGTACTTC	CASSLAASGGQETQYF
-	TRBV5-6	TRBJ1-1	-	TGTGCCAGCAGCTTCTTGCCGGGAGGCACTGAAGCTTTCTTT	CASSFLPGGTEAFF
-	TRBV27	TRBJ2-7	few	TGTGCCAGCAGCCGACAGTCGCCCATAGCGTCCTACGAGCAGTACTTC	CASSRQSPIASYEQYF
-	TRBV6-6	TRBJ2-7	-	TGTGCCCTCTCGGCCCGGTCCTCCTACGAGCAGTACTTC	CALSARSSYEQYF
TRBD1	TRBV5-1	TRBJ1-2	-	TGCGCCAGCAGCCCGGACAGGGGGTACTATGGCTACACCTTC	CASSPDRGYYGYTF
-	TRBV5-5	TRBJ2-1	-	-	CASSLVGQGARGEFF
-	TRBV10-2	TRBJ2-4	once	TGCGCCAGCCGAGGGGAAGGGGCCAAAAACATTCAGTACTTC	CASRGEGAKNIQYF
-	TRBV5-1	TRBJ1-2	-	TGCGCCAGCAGCTTGGTGGCAGGGGTCTATGGCTACACCTTC	CASSLVAGVYGYTF
-	TRBV18	TRBJ2-2	-	TGTGCCAGCTCACCCCTAGGCTCCGCGGGGTCTAACACCAGGGAGCTGTTTTTT	CASSPLGSAGSNTRELFF
-	TRBV7-9	TRBJ2-2	-	TGTGCCAGCAGCTTAGTTTCAGCTAACACCGGGGAGCTGTTTTTT	CASSLVSANTGELFF
-	TRBV27	TRBJ1-5	-	TGTGCCAGCAGTTTCCCCGGAGTGGGAGGGAACGGGGCGGGCTATCAGCCCCAGCATTTT	CASSFPGVGGNGAGYQPQHF
TRBD2	TRBV5-1	TRBJ2-7	-	TGCGCCAGCAGCAGCGGGACGGCCTCCTACGAGCAGTACTTC	CASSSGTASYEQYF
-	TRBV2	TRBJ1-2	-	TGTGCCAGCAGTCCAGGGCCCCGCTATGGCTACACCTTC	CASSPGPRYGYTF
-	TRBV2	TRBJ1-4	-	TGTGCCAGCAGTGAAGCGCTTCCGGGGCAGGGAGTTAATGAAAAACTGTTTTTT	CASSEALPGQGVNEKLFF
TRBD1	TRBV19	TRBJ1-5	-	TGTGCCAGTAAACCCAACAGGGGAGGGAATCAGCCCCAGCATTTT	CASKPNRGGNQPQHF
TRBD2	TRBV27	TRBJ2-3	once	TGTGCCAGCAGTTTATTATCCATCGGGGGGACTAGCGCTAGCACAGATACGCAGTATTTT	CASSLLSIGGTSASTDTQYF
-	TRBV4-2	TRBJ2-7	-	TGTGCCAGCAGCCAAGATTTGGCAGGAGGGTGCTACGAGCAGTACTTC	CASSQDLAGGCYEQYF
-	TRBV5-1	TRBJ2-5	-	TGCGCCAGCAGCTTGGCACCCCAAGAGACCCAGTACTTC	CASSLAPQETQYF
-	TRBV7-2	TRBJ1-4	-	TGTGCCAGCAGCTTAGATGGCAAGTCCGAAAAACTGTTTTTT	CASSLDGKSEKLFF
-	TRBV5-1	TRBJ1-4	-	TGCGCCAGCAGCTCCCGGGCCGATAATGAAAAACTGTTTTTT	CASSSRADNEKLFF
TRBD1	TRBV11-3	TRBJ2-2	-	TGTGCCAGCAGCTCGGGACAGGGTAATACCGGGGAGCTGTTTTTT	CASSSGQGNTGELFF
TRBD1	TRBV13	TRBJ2-7	-	TGTGCCAGCAGGCAGGGACAGGGGGCCAACGAGCAGTACTTC	CASRQGQGANEQYF
-	TRBV6-5	TRBJ1-6	-	TGTGCCAGCAGTTACCTGAGGACGGGGGATTCACCCCTCCACTTT	CASSYLRTGDSPLHF
TRBD1	TRBV5-8	TRBJ1-3	-	TGTGCCAGCAGCTCTACAGGGGCATCGGTAGGAAACACCATATATTTT	CASSSTGASVGNTIYF
TRBD2	TRBV4-3	TRBJ2-7	-	TGCGCCAGCAGCCAAGACCCCCTGAGCGGGGGAACCTACGAGCAGTACTTC	CASSQDPLSGGTYEQYF
-	TRBV16	TRBJ2-7	-	TGTGCCAGCAGCCAATCGTGGGGGACCTACGAGCAGTACTTC	CASSQSWGTYEQYF
TRBD1	TRBV5-8	TRBJ2-5	few	TGTGCCAGCAGCTACGGACAGGGCCTAGGGGCCCAGTACTTC	CASSYGQGLGAQYF
-	TRBV6-5	TRBJ1-1	few	TGTGCCAGCAGCCGGACCGGGATAATGAACACTGAAGCTTTCTTT	CASSRTGIMNTEAFF
TRBD1	TRBV7-2	TRBJ1-2	-	TGTGCCAGCAGCTATGACAGGGGTGGCTATGGCTACACCTTC	CASSYDRGGYGYTF
TRBD2	TRBV18	TRBJ2-1	few	TGTGCCAGCTCACTCCGACTAGCGGGAATGAGTGAGCAGTTCTTC	CASSLRLAGMSEQFF
-	TRBV6-5	TRBJ1-2	-	TGTGCCAGCAGTTACTCCGGACAGTCTAACTATGGCTACACCTTC	CASSYSGQSNYGYTF
-	TRBV5-1	TRBJ2-3	-	TGCGCCAGCAGCTTGGAGGGTAAAGCTGAGGGTACGCAGTATTTT	CASSLEGKAEGTQYF
TRBD2	TRBV10-1	TRBJ2-1	few	TGCGCCAGCAGGGGGGGACTAGCTACCGATGAGCAGTTCTTC	CASRGGLATDEQFF
-	TRBV6-5	TRBJ1-1	-	TGTGCCAGCAGTTACCCCGAGTTGAACACTGAAGCTTTCTTT	CASSYPELNTEAFF
TRBD1	TRBV27	TRBJ1-2	-	TGTGCCAGCAGTTCGACAGGGGGCGCCGGATATGGCTACACCTTC	CASSSTGGAGYGYTF
TRBD2	TRBV10-2	TRBJ2-7	-	TGCGCCAGCAAGCTTGAGGCGGGGGGCTCCTACGAGCAGTACTTC	CASKLEAGGSYEQYF
TRBD1	TRBV5-1	TRBJ2-5	-	TGCGCCAGCAGCTCGACAGGGTTGGAGACCCAGTACTTC	CASSSTGLETQYF
-	TRBV6-5	TRBJ1-6	few	TGTGCCAGCAGTCCCCGTGCGGGGGTCTCACCCCTCCACTTT	CASSPRAGVSPLHF
-	TRBV30	TRBJ2-1	-	TGTGCCTGGAGTGTATTTCTGGAGACGGGAAGCTCCTACAATGAGCAGTTCTTC	CAWSVFLETGSSYNEQFF
-	TRBV6-1	TRBJ2-1	-	TGTGCCAGCAGTGAAGTGGGGATATGGGATAAGCAGTTCTTC	CASSEVGIWDKQFF
TRBD2	TRBV5-4	TRBJ2-4	-	TGTGCCAGCAGCTCCCCGGGAGGGGCAAAAAACATTCAGTACTTC	CASSSPGGAKNIQYF